This T cell receptor beta chain was obtained from a study of T-cell memory formation after mild COVID-19. Background on the study: Across donors, TCR clusters were largely donor specific.

TCRdb itself ran the 5' RACE reads through MiXCR, one entry per CDR3 protein. Among about 360,000 distinct CDR3 sequences listed, 14% were seen once. General observations from the study: Contracting CD4+ clones were located mainly in CM and EM, and CD8+ clones in EMRA. Contracting clones, day 15 to 85, had balanced CD4/CD8, and later expanders favored CD4+.

The CDR3 contains 13 residues. The V gene's germline CDR1 is DFQATT and CDR2 SNEGSKA (reference sequence). The ends were cut back, 4 bases at V and 5 bases at J, with 15 bases in the middle. Remarks on this clonotype: Its antigen is still unknown.

This receptor was obtained from a man aged 18 to 29 who had mild COVID-19 (a few samples of this study predate the infection). Cell type and time point are not known. The gene calls are TRBV20-1 and TRBJ2-7; D may match TRBD1 or TRBD2 (7 bases each). Sample: PBMCs or a T cell subset sorted from them (not recorded which). CDR3 sequence reads: CSATQGGANEQYF. The CDR3 DNA follows: TGCAGTGCTACCCAGGGGGGGGCGAACGAGCAGTACTTC.